Listed below are T cell receptor beta chains from one sample, sequenced in a study of cytomegalovirus exposure and HLA in healthy donors. The repertoire was sequenced with immunoSEQ multiplex PCR; TCRdb's copy has only in-frame clones and lacks some. The sample holds approximately 260,000 clones, around 85% seen once. Sequencing input: PBMCs. Source of these receptors: a woman aged 18-30 years in good health and CMV-seronegative. The CDR3 runs from the conserved cysteine through the conserved F or W. A D gene is named only where the DNA matches it firmly. The size entry is marked missing in some rows and otherwise reads once, few, many or a size class.

D gene,J gene,clone size,V gene,CDR3 protein,CDR3 DNA
TRBD1,TRBJ2-5,-,TRBV7-9,CASSLPGGETQYF,TGTGCCAGCAGCTTACCAGGGGGAGAGACCCAGTACTTC
-,TRBJ1-2,few,TRBV30,CAWSSTYYGYTF,TGTGCCTGGAGTTCAACTTACTATGGCTACACCTTC
-,TRBJ2-1,-,TRBV7-9,CASSPGLVNEQFF,TGTGCCAGCAGCCCAGGTTTAGTGAATGAGCAGTTCTTC
TRBD1,TRBJ1-2,-,TRBV5-5,CASNNFRDRVYGYTF,TGTGCCAGCAACAACTTCCGGGACAGGGTCTATGGCTACACCTTC
-,TRBJ2-5,-,TRBV30,CAWRRAGEETQYF,TGTGCCTGGAGGAGGGCAGGGGAAGAGACCCAGTACTTC
-,TRBJ2-1,-,TRBV28,CASSFALSAAQFF,TGTGCCAGCAGTTTTGCCTTATCAGCGGCGCAGTTCTTC
TRBD1,TRBJ1-1,few,TRBV19,CASSPRGQGPTTEAFF,TGTGCCAGTAGTCCGCGAGGACAGGGGCCTACCACTGAAGCTTTCTTT
TRBD1,TRBJ2-3,-,TRBV5-1,CASTRTGGGTDTQYF,TGCGCCAGCACCAGGACAGGGGGAGGCACAGATACGCAGTATTTT
-,TRBJ2-4,-,TRBV19,CASSMAGLAKNIQYF,TGTGCCAGTAGTATGGCGGGACTAGCCAAAAACATTCAGTACTTC
-,TRBJ2-3,once,TRBV5-1,CASSLAQSRTDTQYF,TGCGCCAGCAGCTTAGCACAGAGCCGCACAGATACGCAGTATTTT
-,TRBJ1-5,-,TRBV19,CASTPPQGGQHF,TGTGCCAGTACCCCCCCCCAGGGTGGGCAGCATTTT
TRBD2,TRBJ2-3,-,TRBV7-6,CASSLNPGLAGTDTQYF,TGTGCCAGCAGCTTAAATCCGGGACTAGCGGGCACAGATACGCAGTATTTT
-,TRBJ1-6,few,TRBV28,CASIQGWESPLHF,TGTGCCAGCATACAGGGTTGGGAATCACCCCTCCACTTT
-,TRBJ1-1,-,TRBV5-1,CASSLNAVHTEAFF,TGCGCCAGCAGCTTGAACGCGGTTCACACTGAAGCTTTCTTT
TRBD1,TRBJ2-3,-,TRBV11-3,CASSGTGGTDTQYF,TGTGCCAGCAGTGGGACAGGGGGCACAGATACGCAGTATTTT
-,TRBJ2-3,-,TRBV5-6,CASSLGEPDTQYF,TGTGCCAGCAGCTTGGGGGAGCCAGATACGCAGTATTTT
TRBD2,TRBJ2-5,-,TRBV9,CASSVETSGPQYF,TGTGCCAGCAGCGTAGAAACTAGCGGGCCCCAGTACTTC
-,TRBJ1-5,-,TRBV2,CASSFDRPRNQPQHF,TGTGCCAGCAGTTTCGACAGGCCGAGGAATCAGCCCCAGCATTTT
TRBD1,TRBJ1-2,few,TRBV5-4,CASSQTGVNYGYTF,TGTGCCAGCAGTCAGACAGGGGTTAACTATGGCTACACCTTC
-,TRBJ1-1,-,TRBV2,CASTSGATEAFF,TGTGCCAGCACGTCAGGGGCCACTGAAGCTTTCTTT
TRBD2,TRBJ2-3,once,TRBV29-1,CSAGGGGASTDTQYF,TGCAGCGCCGGGGGCGGGGGGGCCAGCACAGATACGCAGTATTTT
-,TRBJ2-2,-,TRBV30,CAWSVFVTGELFF,TGTGCCTGGAGTGTCTTCGTGACCGGGGAGCTGTTTTTT